This T cell receptor beta chain was captured by sequencing in a study of control samples from healthy donors and cancer patients. TCRdb's copy holds only in-frame clones and misses some; the assay was immunoSEQ multiplex PCR. Of around 100,000 clones listed, about 90% are singletons. With 6 bases clipped from V and 9 bases from J, the junction kept 6 bases outside the gene matches. This CDR3 is built from 13 residues. The clonotype comes from a woman between 45 and 60 years old in good health. V is TRBV12-3 or TRBV12-4 and J is TRBJ2-1, with 9 positions matching TRBD2. The sample consisted of blood. The CDR3 DNA reads TGTGCCAGCAGCCCGACTAGCGGACTTGAGCAGTTCTTC. Translation gives CASSPTSGLEQFF.